This T cell receptor (beta chain) was found in a study of T cell responses to AZD1222 COVID-19 vaccine. On the study more broadly: Second-dose groups at about 4 or about 12 weeks were pooled.

This clone was picked up a small number of times. The data were produced by immunoSEQ multiplex PCR, yet TCRdb's version contains in-frame clones alone and is incomplete. The table has approximately 97,000 clones, about 85% seen once; the top ten hold more than 4.5%. Trimming left V 9 bases short and J 0 bases short, with 9 bases between. The CDR3 length is 14 residues. Germline V gives CDR1 MGHDK, CDR2 SYGVNS. The chain employs TRBV25-1 and TRBJ2-6, with D hard to call. The source is an adult in good health. The specimen comprised peripheral blood, sampled on day 0 of AZD1222 vaccination. The CDR3 here is CASSVGSGANVLTF. The CDR3 bases are TGTGCCAGTTCGGTGGGCTCTGGGGCCAACGTCCTGACTTTC.